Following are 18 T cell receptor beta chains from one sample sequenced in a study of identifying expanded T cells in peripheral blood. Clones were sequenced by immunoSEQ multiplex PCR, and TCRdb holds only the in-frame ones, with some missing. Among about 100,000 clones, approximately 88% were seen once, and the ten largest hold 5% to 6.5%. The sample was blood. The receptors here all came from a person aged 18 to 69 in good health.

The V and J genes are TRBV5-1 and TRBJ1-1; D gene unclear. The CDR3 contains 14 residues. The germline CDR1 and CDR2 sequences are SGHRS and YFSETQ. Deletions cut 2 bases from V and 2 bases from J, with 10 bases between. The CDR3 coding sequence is TGCGCCAGCAGCTTAGGGCAGCCAAACACTGAAGCTTTCTTT. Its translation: CASSLGQPNTEAFF.

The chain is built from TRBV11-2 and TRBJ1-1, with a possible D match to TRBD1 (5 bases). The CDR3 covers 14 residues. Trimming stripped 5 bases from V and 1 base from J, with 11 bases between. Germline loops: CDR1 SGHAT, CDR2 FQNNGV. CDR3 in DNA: TGTGCCAGCAGCGTGGGGACCCGGAACACTGAAGCTTTCTTT. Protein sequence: CASSVGTRNTEAFF.

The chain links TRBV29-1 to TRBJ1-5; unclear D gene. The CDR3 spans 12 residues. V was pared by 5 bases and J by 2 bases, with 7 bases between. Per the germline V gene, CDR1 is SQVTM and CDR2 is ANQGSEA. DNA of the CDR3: TGCAGCGTTTGCCAGGGCAATCAGCCCCAGCATTTT. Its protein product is CSVCQGNQPQHF.

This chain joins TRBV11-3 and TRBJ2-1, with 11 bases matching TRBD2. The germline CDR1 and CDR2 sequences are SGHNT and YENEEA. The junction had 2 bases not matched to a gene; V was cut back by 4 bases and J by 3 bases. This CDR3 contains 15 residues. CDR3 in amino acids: CASSSGTSGYNEQFF. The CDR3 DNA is TGTGCCAGCAGCTCCGGGACTAGCGGCTACAATGAGCAGTTCTTC.

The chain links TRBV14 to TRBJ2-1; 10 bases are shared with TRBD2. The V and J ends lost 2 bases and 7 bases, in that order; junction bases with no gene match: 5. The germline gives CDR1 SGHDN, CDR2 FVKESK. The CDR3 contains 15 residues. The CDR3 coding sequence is TGTGCCAGCAGCCAAAGCGGGAGGGCCACGAATGAGCAGTTCTTC. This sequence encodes CASSQSGRATNEQFF.

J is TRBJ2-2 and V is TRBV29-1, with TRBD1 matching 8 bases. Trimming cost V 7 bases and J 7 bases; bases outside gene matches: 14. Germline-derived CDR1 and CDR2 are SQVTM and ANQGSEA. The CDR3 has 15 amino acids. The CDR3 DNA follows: TGCAGCGCCTCTCAGGGGGTACAGGGGGTCGGGGAGCTGTTTTTT. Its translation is CSASQGVQGVGELFF.

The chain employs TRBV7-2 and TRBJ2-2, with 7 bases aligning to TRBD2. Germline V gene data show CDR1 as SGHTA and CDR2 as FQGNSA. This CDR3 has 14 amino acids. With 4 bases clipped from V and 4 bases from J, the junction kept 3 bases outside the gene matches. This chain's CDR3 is CASSSLAVTGELFF. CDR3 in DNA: TGTGCCAGCAGCTCGCTAGCGGTCACCGGGGAGCTGTTTTTT.

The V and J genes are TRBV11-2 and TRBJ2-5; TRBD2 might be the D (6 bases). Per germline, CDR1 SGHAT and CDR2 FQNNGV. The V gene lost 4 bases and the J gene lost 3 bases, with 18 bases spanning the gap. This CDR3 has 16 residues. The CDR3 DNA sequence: TGTGCCAGCAGCTCCCGAAGGCCAGGAGGGGAAGAGACCCAGTACTTC. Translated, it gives CASSSRRPGGEETQYF.

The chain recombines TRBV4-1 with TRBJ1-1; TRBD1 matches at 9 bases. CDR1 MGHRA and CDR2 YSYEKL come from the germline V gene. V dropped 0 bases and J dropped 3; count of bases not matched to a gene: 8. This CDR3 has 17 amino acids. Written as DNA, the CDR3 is TGCGCCAGCAGCCAAGACCCCCGACAGGGGGGTTACACTGAAGCTTTCTTT. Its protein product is CASSQDPRQGGYTEAFF.

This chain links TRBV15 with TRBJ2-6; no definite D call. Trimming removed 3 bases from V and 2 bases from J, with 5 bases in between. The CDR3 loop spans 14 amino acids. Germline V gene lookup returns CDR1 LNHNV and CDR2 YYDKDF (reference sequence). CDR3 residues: CATSRVAGANVLTF. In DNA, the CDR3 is TGTGCCACCAGCAGGGTCGCTGGGGCCAACGTCCTGACTTTC.

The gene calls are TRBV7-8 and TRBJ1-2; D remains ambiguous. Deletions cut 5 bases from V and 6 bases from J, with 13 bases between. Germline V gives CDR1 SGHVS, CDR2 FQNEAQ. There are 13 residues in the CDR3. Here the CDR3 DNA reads TGTGCCAGCAGCGTTGTCCGAACGAATGGCTACACCTTC. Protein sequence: CASSVVRTNGYTF.

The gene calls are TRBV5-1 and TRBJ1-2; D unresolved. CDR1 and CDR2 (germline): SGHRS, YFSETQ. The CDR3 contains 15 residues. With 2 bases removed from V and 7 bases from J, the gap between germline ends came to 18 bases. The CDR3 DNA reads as TGCGCCAGCAGCTTAAGGTGGGAGAATGGTGCTGGCTACACCTTC. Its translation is CASSLRWENGAGYTF.

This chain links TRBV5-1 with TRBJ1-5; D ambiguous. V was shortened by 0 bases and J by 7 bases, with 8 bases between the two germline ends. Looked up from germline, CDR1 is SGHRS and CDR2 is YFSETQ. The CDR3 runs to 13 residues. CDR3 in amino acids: CASSLEGLQPQHF. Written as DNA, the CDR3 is TGCGCCAGCAGCTTGGAAGGGCTCCAGCCCCAGCATTTT.

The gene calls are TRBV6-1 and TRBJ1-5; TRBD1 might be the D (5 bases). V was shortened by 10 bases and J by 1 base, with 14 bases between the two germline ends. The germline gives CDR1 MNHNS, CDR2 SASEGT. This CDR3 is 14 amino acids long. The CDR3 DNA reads TGTGCCACTGGGACCGGGGTAAGCAATCAGCCCCAGCATTTT. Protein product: CATGTGVSNQPQHF.

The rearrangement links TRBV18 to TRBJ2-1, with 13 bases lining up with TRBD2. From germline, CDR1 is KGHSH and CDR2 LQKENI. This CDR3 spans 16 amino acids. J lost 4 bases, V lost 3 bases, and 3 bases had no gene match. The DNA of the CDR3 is TGTGCCAGCTCACCGGGACTAGCGGGAACATACAATGAGCAGTTCTTC. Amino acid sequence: CASSPGLAGTYNEQFF.

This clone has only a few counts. The CDR3 spells CSVTQGYGNTEAFF. As DNA, the CDR3 is TGCAGCGTAACCCAAGGGTATGGAAACACTGAAGCTTTCTTT. The chain links TRBV29-1 to TRBJ1-1; no clear D gene. Trimming took 6 bases from V and 2 from J, leaving 16 bases between them. The CDR3 has 14 amino acids. Germline V lookup: CDR1 SQVTM, CDR2 ANQGSEA.

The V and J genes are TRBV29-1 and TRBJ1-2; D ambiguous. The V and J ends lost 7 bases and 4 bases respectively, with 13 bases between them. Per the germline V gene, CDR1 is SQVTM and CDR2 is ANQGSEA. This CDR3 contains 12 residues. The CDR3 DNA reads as TGCAGCGATTGGACGAAGCCCTATGGCTACACCTTC. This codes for CSDWTKPYGYTF.

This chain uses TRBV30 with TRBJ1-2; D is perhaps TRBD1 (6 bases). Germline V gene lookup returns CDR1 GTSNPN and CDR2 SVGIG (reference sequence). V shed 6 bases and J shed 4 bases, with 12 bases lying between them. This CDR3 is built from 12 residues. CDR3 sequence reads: CACDRSPYGYTF. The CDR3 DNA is TGTGCCTGCGACAGGAGTCCCTATGGCTACACCTTC.